This entry describes one T cell receptor beta chain. This sample stems from a study of cytomegalovirus exposure and HLA in healthy donors. Both 60 Vbeta primers and 13 Jbeta primers went into the PCR. Libraries were prepared by immunoSEQ multiplex PCR; TCRdb keeps only in-frame clonotypes and omits some of them. The sample includes 170,000 or so clones, about 80% seen only once; the top ten take 2.2%. The material sequenced was PBMCs. The receptor was isolated from a woman in her 30s in good health and CMV-seronegative.

The CDR3 DNA sequence: TGTGCCACCAGCAGAGGGGGGACAGTCATCTCCTACGAGCAGTACTTC. The encoded protein is CATSRGGTVISYEQYF. This rearrangement joins TRBV15 to TRBJ2-5; TRBD1 matches 7 bases. The assigned J gene may be wrong: the sequence end matches TRBJ2-7 better. Germline CDR1 is LNHNV and CDR2 is YYDKDF (reference sequence). The CDR3 is 16 residues long.